These 29 T cell receptor beta chains share one sample of origin, sequenced in a study of blood T cells in healthy people across ages. Next came a second PCR, run for about 6 to 11 cycles, which used a sample-barcoded 5' primer along with a J-beta primer mix. TCRdb re-derived calls from the 5' RACE reads in MiXCR, one entry per CDR3 protein. The sample has around 1,600,000 distinct CDR3 sequences, 40% to 45% seen once; the top ten hold about 3.8%. Sequencing was carried out using blood. The receptors shown here come from a woman aged 18-35 years in good health.

This chain uses TRBV2 with TRBJ2-4; 11 positions agree with TRBD1. Germline CDR1 reads SNHLY; CDR2 reads FYNNEI. The CDR3 consists of 13 residues. V trimming: 6 bases; J trimming: 9 bases; junction bases outside the gene matches: 4. CDR3 loop: CASSGTGGAIQYF. CDR3 in DNA: TGTGCCAGCAGCGGGACAGGGGGGGCCATTCAGTACTTC.

This sequence joins TRBV28 and TRBJ2-1; 7 nucleotides line up with TRBD2. Germline CDR1 is MDHEN and CDR2 is SYDVKM. Trimming took 7 bases from V and 4 from J; bases not matched to a gene: 4. CDR3 length: 13 residues. This CDR3 is CASTRAGYNEQFF. Written as DNA, the CDR3 is TGTGCCAGCACCCGAGCGGGATACAATGAGCAGTTCTTC.

This clonotype was seen more than once but under ten times. The chain links TRBV4-3 to TRBJ1-1; D remains ambiguous. The CDR3 runs 17 residues. The ends were cut back, 0 bases at V and 5 bases at J, with 19 bases in the middle. Germline loops: CDR1 LGHNA, CDR2 YSLEER. CDR3 protein: CASSQDRFEQYATEAFF. DNA for the CDR3: TGCGCCAGCAGCCAAGATAGGTTTGAACAGTATGCGACTGAAGCTTTCTTT.

The chain has TRBV6-1 and TRBJ2-1; 7 bases are a match to TRBD1. Germline trimming cut 6 bases from V and 2 bases from J; bases unmatched to any gene: 10. This CDR3 is 16 amino acids long. Germline V CDR1 and CDR2: MNHNS, SASEGT. CDR3 residues: CASRERQGVTYNEQFF. DNA of the CDR3: TGTGCCAGCAGGGAGAGACAGGGAGTGACCTACAATGAGCAGTTCTTC.

The chain employs TRBV7-2 and TRBJ1-1; D remains ambiguous. The CDR3 runs to 13 residues. Germline V lookup: CDR1 SGHTA, CDR2 FQGNSA. V gave up 1 base and J gave up 6 bases, with 9 bases separating them. CDR3 in DNA: TGTGCCAGCAGCTTAGGATGGAGAGCTGAAGCTTTCTTT. Its protein is CASSLGWRAEAFF.

This chain links TRBV4-1 with TRBJ2-5, with D unclear. The V and J ends lost 4 bases and 5 bases respectively, with 11 bases between them. The CDR3 contains 13 residues. CDR1 is MGHRA and CDR2 is YSYEKL in the germline V gene. The CDR3 sequence is CASSPGYTETQYF. In nucleotides, the CDR3 is TGCGCCAGCAGCCCCGGCTATACGGAGACCCAGTACTTC.

This chain joins TRBV6-5 and TRBJ2-7; D is perhaps TRBD2 (5 bases). The V end lost 7 bases, the J end lost 7 bases, and 26 bases lay between the germline ends. Germline V CDR1 and CDR2: MNHEY, SVGAGI. The CDR3 has 16 residues. The CDR3 loop is CASISGLPSSYNEQYF. CDR3 DNA sequence: TGTGCCAGCATCTCCGGACTGCCCAGCTCCTACAATGAGCAGTACTTC.

The J gene is TRBJ1-1, the V gene TRBV20-1; D is perhaps TRBD1 (6 bases). CDR1 and CDR2 (germline): DFQATT, SNEGSKA (reference sequence). The CDR3 extends over 13 amino acids. V lost 4 bases, J lost 0 bases, and 9 bases lay in between. CDR3 loop: CSAKTGLNTEAFF. The CDR3 DNA sequence: TGCAGTGCTAAAACAGGGCTGAACACTGAAGCTTTCTTT.

This clonotype has a handful of counts. The chain employs TRBV20-1 and TRBJ1-2, with D uncertain. CDR3 length: 15 amino acids. V dropped 5 bases and J dropped 2 bases, with 18 bases sitting between them. Germline assignment: CDR1 DFQATT and CDR2 SNEGSKA (reference sequence). The CDR3 DNA is TGCAGTGCTCCCACCCTTTGGATCAGGAACTATGGCTACACCTTC. Its protein is CSAPTLWIRNYGYTF.

V is TRBV30 and J is TRBJ1-1; D is possibly TRBD1 (6 bases). The germline CDR1 and CDR2 sequences are GTSNPN and SVGIG (reference sequence). V was pared by 5 bases and J by 1 base, with 11 bases between. The CDR3 spans 13 residues. DNA of the CDR3: TGTGCCTGGGCCAGGGGAGGGAACACTGAAGCTTTCTTT. Encoded protein: CAWARGGNTEAFF.

Comments on this clonotype: This could be a read error, since a much larger clone is one nucleotide away. The V and J genes are TRBV4-3 and TRBJ2-3, with 10 bases aligning to TRBD2. This CDR3 region has 16 residues. The J segment lost 0 bases and the V segment lost 5 bases, leaving 5 bases of the junction unmatched. Germline loops: CDR1 LGHNA, CDR2 YSLEER. The CDR3 DNA reads TGCGCCAGCAGCTTTTGGACTAGCGGTAGCACAGATACGCAGTATTTT. Its translation: CASSFWTSGSTDTQYF.

This clonotype has more than one count but fewer than ten. V gene TRBV25-1 combines with J gene TRBJ1-2; D gene uncertain. Per germline, CDR1 MGHDK and CDR2 SYGVNS. CDR3 size: 14 residues. V dropped 0 bases and J dropped 3 bases, with 8 bases sitting between them. The CDR3 DNA is TGTGCCAGCAGTGAATACGGCCGGGACTATGGCTACACCTTC. This sequence encodes CASSEYGRDYGYTF.

The chain links TRBV3-1 to TRBJ2-5; 7 nucleotides agree with TRBD1. V gave up 3 bases and J gave up 5 bases; unmatched junction bases: 6. CDR1 is LGHDT and CDR2 is YNNKEL in the germline V gene (reference sequence). The CDR3 contains 14 residues. CDR3 sequence reads: CASSHLGQDETQYF. CDR3 DNA sequence: TGTGCCAGCAGCCATCTAGGACAGGACGAGACCCAGTACTTC.

V is TRBV3-1 and J is TRBJ1-4, with TRBD1 matching 7 bases. The CDR3 contains 13 residues. Per the germline V gene, CDR1 is LGHDT and CDR2 is YNNKEL (reference sequence). After removal of 3 bases from V and 7 bases from J, the junction contained 2 bases not matched to a gene. The CDR3: CASSQNRGEKLFF. CDR3 coding DNA: TGTGCCAGCAGCCAGAACAGGGGTGAAAAACTGTTTTTT.

This clonotype was seen repeatedly, ten times or more. The V call is TRBV12-3 or TRBV12-4, the J call TRBJ2-7; 11 bases align to TRBD1. V lost 5 bases to trimming and J lost 9 bases; unmatched junction nucleotides: 3. The CDR3 loop spans 12 amino acids. The CDR3 sequence is CASSTDRGLQYF. The CDR3 coding sequence is TGTGCCAGCAGTACGGACAGGGGGCTGCAGTACTTC.

This clonotype has more than one count but fewer than ten. The CDR3 DNA reads TGTGCCAGCAGTTCGGGGCAGGGCCTAGCTAACTATGGCTACACCTTC. This sequence encodes CASSSGQGLANYGYTF. The chain uses TRBV27 and TRBJ1-2; TRBD1 might be the D (5 bases). The germline gives CDR1 MNHEY, CDR2 SMNVEV (reference sequence). V lost 4 bases, J lost 0 bases, and 15 bases lay in between. This CDR3 is built from 16 residues.

This sequence joins TRBV20-1 and TRBJ2-1; D gene ambiguous. The germline CDR1 and CDR2 sequences are DFQATT and SNEGSKA (reference sequence). This CDR3 is 11 amino acids long. V lost 0 bases and J 8 bases, leaving 5 bases between the germline ends. This chain's CDR3 is CSAREGYEQFF. The CDR3 region has the DNA TGCAGTGCTAGAGAGGGATATGAGCAGTTCTTC.

This clonotype was detected only a few times. V is TRBV6-5 and J is TRBJ2-7; TRBD2 might be the D (6 bases). This CDR3 is built from 13 residues. With 0 bases removed from V and 5 bases from J, the gap between germline ends came to 8 bases. Germline V gene data show CDR1 as MNHEY and CDR2 as SVGAGI. CDR3 coding DNA: TGTGCCAGCAGTTACTCGCGGGGAAACGAGCAGTACTTC. It translates to CASSYSRGNEQYF.

The V call is TRBV4-1, the J call TRBJ2-4; weak D call: TRBD2 (6 bases). Judging by the DNA end, TRBJ2-7 fits better; the J call may be wrong. The CDR3 spans 15 residues. Looked up from germline, CDR1 is MGHRA and CDR2 is YSYEKL. The DNA of the CDR3 is TGCGCCAGCAGCCAATCCCCTAGCGCCACCTACGAGCAGTACTTC. Translated: CASSQSPSATYEQYF.

Comments on this clonotype: One end of the junction is discordant with germline, which a read error may explain. The chain links TRBV7-2 to TRBJ1-2; no clear D. Germline V CDR1 and CDR2: SGHTA, FQGNSA. The CDR3 is 12 residues long. DNA for the CDR3: TGTGCCAGCAGCTGGGTCAACTATGGCCACACCTTC. Amino acid sequence: CASSWVNYGHTF.

This clonotype was counted only a few times. The gene calls are TRBV20-1 and TRBJ1-2; perhaps TRBD1 as D (6 bases). The length of the CDR3 is 13 residues. Germline V gives CDR1 DFQATT, CDR2 SNEGSKA (reference sequence). V lost 6 bases, J lost 2 bases, and 13 bases lay in between. CDR3 DNA: TGCAGTGCGCCGACAGGTTTGAACTATGGCTACACCTTC. Translation: CSAPTGLNYGYTF.

A remark on this clonotype: Its ends do not fully match the called genes, so a read error is possible. The chain recombines TRBV7-9 with TRBJ1-2; D is unresolved. CDR3 length: 16 amino acids. Per the germline V gene, CDR1 is SEHNR and CDR2 is FQNEAQ (reference sequence). CDR3 loop: CTSRAAVTGLNYGYTF. The CDR3 DNA is TGTACCAGCAGAGCCGCGGTTACTGGGCTCAACTATGGCTACACCTTC. Looking up the rest from reference TRBV7-9 and TRBJ1-2 gives the full variable domain: DTGVSQNPRHKITKRGQNVTFRCDPISEHNRLYWYRQTLGQGPEFLTYFQNEAQLEKSRLLSDRFSAERPKGSFSTLEIQRTEQGDSAMYLCTSRAAVTGLNYGYTFGSGTRLTVV.

This clonotype was observed a handful of times. This chain links TRBV4-1 with TRBJ2-7, with unresolved D. CDR3 length: 14 amino acids. V dropped 6 bases and J dropped 8 bases, with 20 bases sitting between them. The germline gives CDR1 MGHRA, CDR2 YSYEKL. CDR3 coding DNA: TGCGCCAGCAGTCCCTCCATACTTGCGCCCCAGCAGTACTTC. It specifies CASSPSILAPQQYF.

The rearrangement joins TRBV11-2 to TRBJ1-1, with D possibly matching TRBD1 (5 bases). CDR3 length: 14 residues. V was pared by 3 bases and J by 4 bases, with 12 bases between. Germline lookup yields CDR1 SGHAT and CDR2 FQNNGV. CDR3: CASSFNPGRTEAFF. The CDR3 DNA sequence: TGTGCCAGCAGCTTCAATCCAGGGCGCACTGAAGCTTTCTTT.

The chain is built from TRBV7-2 and TRBJ1-1, with 7 positions matching TRBD1. The germline gives CDR1 SGHTA, CDR2 FQGNSA. Trimming at V came to 5 bases and at J to 4 bases, leaving 4 bases not matched to a gene. This CDR3 region has 13 residues. For the CDR3, the DNA is TGTGCCAGCAGCGGCAGGGGGTTCACTGAAGCTTTCTTT. Translated, it gives CASSGRGFTEAFF.

The V gene is TRBV7-8, the J gene TRBJ1-1; D not resolved. Germline lookup yields CDR1 SGHVS and CDR2 FQNEAQ. CDR3 length: 15 amino acids. V was clipped by 2 bases and J by 1 base, with 11 bases between them. CDR3 loop: CASSLLRVGNTEAFF. CDR3 DNA sequence: TGTGCCAGCAGCTTATTACGGGTGGGGAACACTGAAGCTTTCTTT.

A note on this clonotype: One end of the junction varies from germline; a read error may be responsible. The chain has TRBV4-1 and TRBJ2-5, with no clear D. This CDR3 region has 13 residues. Germline assignment: CDR1 MGHRA and CDR2 YSYEKL. CDR3 loop: CTSSHITRETQYF. The DNA of the CDR3 is TGCACCAGCAGCCACATTACCAGAGAGACCCAGTACTTC.

This clonotype has just a few counts. This sequence joins TRBV12-3 or TRBV12-4 and TRBJ2-3; D is possibly TRBD2 (6 bases). V was clipped by 6 bases and J by 2 bases, with 9 bases between them. The CDR3 length is 13 residues. CDR3 amino acids: CASRTDYTDTQYF. The CDR3 DNA reads TGTGCCAGCAGGACGGACTACACAGATACGCAGTATTTT.

CDR3 in amino acids: CASGGGEQYF. In nucleotides, the CDR3 is TGTGCCTCCGGGGGGGGCGAGCAGTACTTC. The rearrangement links TRBV5-5 to TRBJ2-7; 8 nucleotides align to TRBD2. The V and J ends lost 10 bases and 6 bases, in that order; junction bases with no gene match: 3. Germline V CDR1 and CDR2: SGHKS, YYEKEE (reference sequence). This CDR3 is built from 10 residues.